Each of the 32 T cell receptor beta chains below was sequenced from the same sample in a study of lymphopenia after photon versus proton radiotherapy. The assay was immunoSEQ multiplex PCR, and TCRdb's table has in-frame clones only and misses some. The sample holds 42,000 or so clones, about 80% seen once. Source: peripheral blood, taken from a patient treated with proton-based radiotherapy. The receptors were gathered from a woman in her 70s with pancreatic cancer.

The chain joins TRBV4-3 to TRBJ1-4, with 10 bases identical to TRBD1. J lost 5 bases, V lost 2 bases, and 5 bases had no gene match. CDR3 size: 16 residues. Germline V gene lookup returns CDR1 LGHNA and CDR2 YSLEER. The CDR3 spells CASSQSPTGGNEKLFF. CDR3 nucleotide sequence: TGCGCCAGCAGCCAATCCCCGACAGGGGGCAATGAAAAACTGTTTTTT.

This clone has more than one count but fewer than ten. The chain links TRBV5-1 to TRBJ1-6; D is uncertain. This CDR3 is built from 13 residues. CDR1 and CDR2 (germline): SGHRS, YFSETQ. Trimming left V 4 bases short and J 6 bases short, with 8 bases between. As DNA, the CDR3 is TGCGCCAGCAGCGGGCTGACTAATTCACCCCTCCACTTT. This gives the protein CASSGLTNSPLHF.

This clone was detected only once. The genes are TRBV4-3 and TRBJ2-7; D is ambiguous. Per germline, CDR1 LGHNA and CDR2 YSLEER. The V gene lost 2 bases and the J gene lost 6 bases, with 20 bases spanning the gap. This CDR3 comprises 16 residues. The CDR3 DNA follows: TGCGCCAGCAGCCAACCCCCGGCCTATTCCATGTGCGAGCAGTACTTC. It translates to CASSQPPAYSMCEQYF.

This clone is a singleton in its sample. CDR3 in amino acids: CATSSRTGASTDTQYF. The DNA of the CDR3 is TGTGCCACCAGCAGTCGTACAGGGGCTAGCACAGATACGCAGTATTTT. V is TRBV15 and J is TRBJ2-3; 7 bases align to TRBD1. The CDR3 spans 16 residues. Germline lookup yields CDR1 LNHNV and CDR2 YYDKDF (reference sequence). V shed 3 bases and J 0 bases; nucleotides not matched to a gene: 6.

This rearrangement joins TRBV7-2 to TRBJ1-1, with TRBD1 matching 9 bases. V was clipped by 6 bases and J by 7 bases; unmatched bases: 15. CDR1 is SGHTA and CDR2 is FQGNSA in the germline V gene. The CDR3 totals 16 residues. This chain's CDR3 is CASRSQGALPGGEAFF. CDR3 DNA sequence: TGTGCCAGCAGATCACAGGGGGCCCTCCCGGGGGGTGAAGCTTTCTTT.

A few counts support this clone. J is TRBJ2-2 and V is TRBV11-2; 10 bases match TRBD1. In germline, CDR1 is SGHAT, CDR2 FQNNGV. The junction had 7 bases not matched to a gene; V was cut back by 4 bases and J by 5 bases. This CDR3 has 16 amino acids. CDR3 residues: CASSSQGQGGTGELFF. DNA for the CDR3: TGTGCCAGCAGCTCCCAAGGACAGGGGGGTACCGGGGAGCTGTTTTTT.

This chain uses TRBV27 with TRBJ2-2, with D hard to call. The CDR3 runs 12 residues. Germline values: CDR1 MNHEY, CDR2 SMNVEV (reference sequence). V was shortened by 7 bases and J by 5 bases, with 8 bases between the two germline ends. The CDR3 DNA is TGTGCCAGCAACGGCCGGACCGGGGAGCTGTTTTTT. Translating gives CASNGRTGELFF.

The chain couples TRBV19 to TRBJ2-7, with D uncertain. Trimming cost V 3 bases and J 0 bases, with 6 bases left between them. CDR3 length: 13 amino acids. Germline V gives CDR1 LNHDA, CDR2 SQIVND (reference sequence). The CDR3 nucleotides read TGTGCCAGTAGTATGTCACACTCCTACGAGCAGTACTTC. Its protein product is CASSMSHSYEQYF.

The V gene is TRBV5-6, the J gene TRBJ2-2, with 9 bases lining up with TRBD1. CDR3 length: 15 residues. V shed 1 base and J 4 bases; nucleotides not matched to a gene: 2. Looked up from germline, CDR1 is SGHDT and CDR2 is YYEEEE. The chain's CDR3 is CASSLQGQGTGELFF. The CDR3 bases are TGTGCCAGCAGCTTGCAGGGACAGGGCACCGGGGAGCTGTTTTTT. Full variable domain (missing parts from reference TRBV5-6 and TRBJ2-2): DAGVTQSPTHLIKTRGQQVTLRCSPKSGHDTVSWYQQALGQGPQFIFQYYEEEERQRGNFPDRFSGHQFPNYSSELNVNALLLGDSALYLCASSLQGQGTGELFFGEGSRLTVL.

Written as DNA, the CDR3 is TGCAGCGTTGACCCGACAGGGAACTATGGCTACACCTTC. Translation gives CSVDPTGNYGYTF. The chain links TRBV29-1 to TRBJ1-2; TRBD1 matches 7 bases. The V and J ends lost 3 bases and 2 bases, in that order; junction bases with no gene match: 3. Looked up from germline, CDR1 is SQVTM and CDR2 is ANQGSEA. This CDR3 region has 13 residues. The variable domain in full, with the rest retrieved from reference TRBV29-1 and TRBJ1-2, is SAVISQKPSRDICQRGTSLTIQCQVDSQVTMMFWYRQQPGQSLTLIATANQGSEATYESGFVIDKFPISRPNLTFSTLTVSNMSPEDSSIYLCSVDPTGNYGYTFGSGTRLTVV.

The chain combines TRBV19 with TRBJ1-5, with 9 bases fitting TRBD1. Unmatched junction bases numbered 9, after V lost 5 bases and J lost 7 bases. Germline CDR1 LNHDA, CDR2 SQIVND (reference sequence). The length of the CDR3 is 15 residues. The CDR3 here is CASSQIPGQGQPQHF. CDR3 sequence (DNA): TGTGCCAGTAGTCAAATCCCGGGACAGGGCCAGCCCCAGCATTTT. The full variable domain, in which reference TRBV19 and TRBJ1-5 provide the parts outside the CDR3, is DGGITQSPKYLFRKEGQNVTLSCEQNLNHDAMYWYRQDPGQGLRLIYYSQIVNDFQKGDIAEGYSVSREKKESFPLTVTSAQKNPTAFYLCASSQIPGQGQPQHFGDGTRLSIL.

The chain links TRBV7-9 to TRBJ2-5; 11 bases are a match to TRBD2. With V trimmed by 1 base and J by 7 bases, 5 bases remained unmatched. Germline loops: CDR1 SEHNR, CDR2 FQNEAQ (reference sequence). The CDR3 runs to 15 residues. The CDR3 sequence: CASSLVSTSGGTQYF. The CDR3 nucleotides are TGTGCCAGCAGCTTAGTATCCACTAGCGGGGGGACCCAGTACTTC.

This chain joins TRBV28 and TRBJ2-2; a possible D gene is TRBD2 (6 bases). CDR3 size: 13 residues. Trimming stripped 2 bases from V and 7 bases from J, with 8 bases between. Germline values: CDR1 MDHEN, CDR2 SYDVKM. The CDR3 loop reads CASSLLGGGELFF. The CDR3 nucleotides are TGTGCCAGCAGTTTACTGGGAGGCGGGGAGCTGTTTTTT.

The chain recombines TRBV5-4 with TRBJ2-3; D gene unclear. The germline V and J ends were trimmed by 2 bases and 5 bases, with 3 bases remaining between them. This CDR3 spans 11 amino acids. CDR1 and CDR2 from the germline V gene are SGHNT and YYREEE (reference sequence). CDR3 sequence reads: CASSLGDTQYF. The CDR3 DNA sequence: TGTGCCAGCAGCTTAGGAGATACGCAGTATTTT.

V usage is TRBV7-6 and J usage is TRBJ2-7; 9 bases match TRBD2. V lost 7 bases, J lost 0 bases, and 4 bases stayed unmatched. In germline, CDR1 is SGHVS, CDR2 FNYEAQ. The length of the CDR3 is 14 residues. CDR3 sequence: CASTTSGPSYEQYF. The CDR3 DNA reads TGTGCCAGCACTACTAGCGGGCCCTCCTACGAGCAGTACTTC.

The gene calls are TRBV6-1 and TRBJ2-1, with D hard to call. This CDR3 is built from 13 residues. V lost 7 bases, J lost 5 bases, and 12 bases lay in between. Germline-derived CDR1 and CDR2 are MNHNS and SASEGT. In DNA, the CDR3 is TGTGCCAGCAACCTGAAGAAGGACAATGAGCAGTTCTTC. Translated: CASNLKKDNEQFF.

The chain links TRBV15 to TRBJ2-2, with a possible D match to TRBD2 (6 bases). Trimming removed 4 bases at V and 5 bases at J, with 11 bases between. Germline V lookup: CDR1 LNHNV, CDR2 YYDKDF (reference sequence). CDR3 length: 14 residues. This CDR3 reads CATSMGLSTGELFF. In DNA, the CDR3 is TGTGCCACCAGCATGGGACTTTCGACCGGGGAGCTGTTTTTT.

This clone occurred a few times. The chain recombines TRBV6-5 with TRBJ1-1, with TRBD1 as a possible D gene (5 bases). This CDR3 has 14 amino acids. The V gene's germline CDR1 is MNHEY and CDR2 SVGAGI. Trimming left V 6 bases short and J 6 bases short, with 17 bases between. The CDR3 sequence is CASREGTSGSEAFF. DNA for the CDR3: TGTGCCAGCAGGGAAGGGACCTCGGGATCTGAAGCTTTCTTT.

The rearrangement links TRBV5-6 to TRBJ1-5, with 8 bases aligning to TRBD1. Unmatched junction bases numbered 7, after V lost 0 bases and J lost 5 bases. The CDR3 is 16 amino acids. Per germline, CDR1 SGHDT and CDR2 YYEEEE. The DNA for the CDR3 is TGTGCCAGCAGCTTGGCCCGGACAGGGTGGTATCAGCCCCAGCATTTT. Translating it yields CASSLARTGWYQPQHF.

CDR3 coding DNA: TGTGCCAGCAGTGCGGGACTAGCGGGATATGAGCAGTTCTTC. It codes for CASSAGLAGYEQFF. This rearrangement joins TRBV25-1 to TRBJ2-1, with 13 bases identical to TRBD2. Germline CDR1 is MGHDK and CDR2 is SYGVNS. With 4 bases clipped from V and 8 bases from J, the junction kept 2 bases outside the gene matches. This CDR3 contains 14 residues.

This chain uses TRBV6-6 with TRBJ1-6; TRBD1 is a possible D gene (5 bases). V lost 2 bases, J lost 9 bases, and 14 bases lay in between. This CDR3 contains 15 residues. Germline lookup yields CDR1 MNHNY and CDR2 SVGAGI (reference sequence). The CDR3 nucleotides are TGTGCCAGCAGTTACGACGCAGGGAAAAGTTCACCCCTCCACTTT. Translating gives CASSYDAGKSSPLHF.

This chain links TRBV28 with TRBJ2-5, with TRBD2 matching over 9 bases. The V segment lost 7 bases and the J segment 5 bases; nucleotides outside the gene matches: 11. Germline V gives CDR1 MDHEN, CDR2 SYDVKM. The length of the CDR3 is 15 residues. For the CDR3, the DNA is TGTGCCAGCACTAGTAGCGGGAGCGGGAGTGAGACCCAGTACTTC. This codes for CASTSSGSGSETQYF.

This chain links TRBV28 with TRBJ2-7; 11 bases are shared with TRBD1. Germline loops: CDR1 MDHEN, CDR2 SYDVKM. V lost 7 bases and J lost 4; bases outside the gene matches: 9. This CDR3 is built from 15 residues. This CDR3 is CASTGTGTGGYEQYF. For the CDR3, the DNA is TGTGCCAGCACCGGTACCGGGACAGGGGGATACGAGCAGTACTTC.

V is TRBV29-1 and J is TRBJ1-2, with 9 bases lining up with TRBD1. Trimming took 3 bases from V and 5 from J; bases not matched to a gene: 4. CDR1 is SQVTM and CDR2 is ANQGSEA in the germline V gene. This CDR3 comprises 13 residues. The CDR3 is CSVDAGTGYGYTF. CDR3 nucleotides: TGCAGCGTTGACGCCGGGACAGGGTATGGCTACACCTTC.

This chain joins TRBV6-5 and TRBJ1-1; the D gene is possibly TRBD1 (5 bases). This CDR3 has 13 amino acids. V lost 5 bases and J lost 5, with 12 bases in between. Germline lookup yields CDR1 MNHEY and CDR2 SVGAGI. In DNA form, the CDR3 reads TGTGCCAGCAGTCTTTCAGGGTTTACTGAAGCTTTCTTT. It yields the protein CASSLSGFTEAFF.

This chain uses TRBV9 with TRBJ1-1; D may be TRBD1 (5 bases). V gave up 0 bases and J gave up 11 bases, with 38 bases separating them. From germline, CDR1 is SGDLS and CDR2 YYNGEE. This CDR3 contains 21 residues. The CDR3 region is CASSVESRMFIPGTPPYGAFF. The CDR3 coding sequence is TGTGCCAGCAGCGTAGAATCCCGGATGTTTATCCCCGGGACCCCTCCGTATGGGGCTTTCTTT.

The V call is TRBV18, the J call TRBJ2-7, with 11 bases identical to TRBD2. CDR1 is KGHSH and CDR2 is LQKENI in the germline V gene. The CDR3 is made up of 16 amino acids. V dropped 0 bases and J dropped 1; count of bases not matched to a gene: 2. The CDR3 sequence is CASSPPTSGTSYEQYF. The CDR3 DNA is TGTGCCAGCTCACCACCGACTAGCGGGACTTCCTACGAGCAGTACTTC.

V gene TRBV2 combines with J gene TRBJ1-6; D gene ambiguous. The CDR3 contains 13 residues. Germline V gives CDR1 SNHLY, CDR2 FYNNEI. The V gene lost 3 bases and the J gene lost 5 bases, with 5 bases spanning the gap. DNA for the CDR3: TGTGCCAGCAGTGAGAGGGATAATTCACCCCTCCACTTT. Protein: CASSERDNSPLHF.

In the case of this clone: Other DNA sequences in the same sample also yield this CDR3. J is TRBJ2-1 and V is TRBV19, with unresolved D. This CDR3 has 15 amino acids. Trimming took 1 base from V and 5 from J, leaving 12 bases between them. Germline loops: CDR1 LNHDA, CDR2 SQIVND (reference sequence). The CDR3 spells CASSIGVLEHNEQFF. The DNA for the CDR3 is TGTGCCAGTAGTATAGGAGTCCTCGAACACAATGAGCAGTTCTTC.

The chain links TRBV19 to TRBJ1-2, with 7 bases that match TRBD1. CDR1 is LNHDA, CDR2 SQIVND, per germline (reference sequence). The V segment lost 5 bases and the J segment 3 bases; nucleotides outside the gene matches: 12. CDR3 size: 16 residues. CDR3 nucleotide sequence: TGTGCCAGTAGTGCGACCGGGACAGAAGTTTACTATGGCTACACCTTC. Protein product: CASSATGTEVYYGYTF.

This rearrangement joins TRBV28 to TRBJ1-5; 9 nucleotides line up with TRBD1. V dropped 3 bases and J dropped 7; count of bases not matched to a gene: 4. This CDR3 region has 14 residues. Germline CDR1 is MDHEN and CDR2 is SYDVKM. CDR3 nucleotides: TGTGCCAGCAGTTTGGGGACAGGGAGGCAGCCCCAGCATTTT. Protein product: CASSLGTGRQPQHF.

The chain recombines TRBV6-6 with TRBJ1-4; D call uncertain. The germline V and J ends were trimmed by 5 bases and 4 bases, with 11 bases remaining between them. Per germline, CDR1 MNHNY and CDR2 SVGAGI (reference sequence). This CDR3 is 14 amino acids long. The CDR3: CASSPAGGNEKLFF. CDR3 nucleotides: TGTGCCAGCAGTCCCGCGGGAGGTAATGAAAAACTGTTTTTT.